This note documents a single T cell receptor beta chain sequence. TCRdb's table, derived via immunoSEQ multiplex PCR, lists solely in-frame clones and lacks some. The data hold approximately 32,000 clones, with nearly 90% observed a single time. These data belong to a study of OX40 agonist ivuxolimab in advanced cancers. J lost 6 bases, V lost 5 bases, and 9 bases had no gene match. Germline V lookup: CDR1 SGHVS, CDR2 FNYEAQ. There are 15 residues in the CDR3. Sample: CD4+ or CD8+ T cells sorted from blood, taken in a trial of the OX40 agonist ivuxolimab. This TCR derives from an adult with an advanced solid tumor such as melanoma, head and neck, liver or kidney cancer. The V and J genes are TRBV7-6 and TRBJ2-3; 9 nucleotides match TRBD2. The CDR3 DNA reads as TGTGCCAGCAGCCGGACTAGCGCCGAAGGGGATACGCAGTATTTT. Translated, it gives CASSRTSAEGDTQYF.